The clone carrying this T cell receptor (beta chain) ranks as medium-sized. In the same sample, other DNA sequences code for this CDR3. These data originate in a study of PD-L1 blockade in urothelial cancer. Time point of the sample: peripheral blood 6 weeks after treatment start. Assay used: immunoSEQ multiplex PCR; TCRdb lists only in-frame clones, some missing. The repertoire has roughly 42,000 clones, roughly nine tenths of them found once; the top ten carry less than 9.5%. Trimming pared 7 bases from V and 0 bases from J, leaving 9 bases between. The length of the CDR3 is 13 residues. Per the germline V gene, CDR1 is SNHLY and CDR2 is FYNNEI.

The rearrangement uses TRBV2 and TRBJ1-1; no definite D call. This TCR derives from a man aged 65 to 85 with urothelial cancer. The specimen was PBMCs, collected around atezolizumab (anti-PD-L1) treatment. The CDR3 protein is CASTAEMNTEAFF. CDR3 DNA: TGTGCCAGCACGGCGGAAATGAACACTGAAGCTTTCTTT.